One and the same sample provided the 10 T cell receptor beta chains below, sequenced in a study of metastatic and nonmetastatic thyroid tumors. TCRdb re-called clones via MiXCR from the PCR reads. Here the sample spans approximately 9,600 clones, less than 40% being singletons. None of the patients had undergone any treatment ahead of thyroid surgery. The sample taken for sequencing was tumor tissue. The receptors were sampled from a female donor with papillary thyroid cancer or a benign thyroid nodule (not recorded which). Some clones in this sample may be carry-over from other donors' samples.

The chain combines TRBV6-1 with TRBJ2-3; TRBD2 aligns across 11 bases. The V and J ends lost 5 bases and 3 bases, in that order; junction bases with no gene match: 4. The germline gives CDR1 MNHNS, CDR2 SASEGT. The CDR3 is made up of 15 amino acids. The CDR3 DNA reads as TGTGCCAGCAGTCAGACTAGCGGGGCGACAGATACGCAGTATTTT. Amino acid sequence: CASSQTSGATDTQYF.

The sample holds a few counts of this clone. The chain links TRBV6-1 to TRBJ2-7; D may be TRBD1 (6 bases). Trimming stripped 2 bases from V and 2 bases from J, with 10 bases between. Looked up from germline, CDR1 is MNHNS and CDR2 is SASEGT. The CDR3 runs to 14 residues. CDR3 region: CASSEQDSAYEQYF. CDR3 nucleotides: TGTGCCAGCAGTGAACAGGACAGCGCCTACGAGCAGTACTTC.

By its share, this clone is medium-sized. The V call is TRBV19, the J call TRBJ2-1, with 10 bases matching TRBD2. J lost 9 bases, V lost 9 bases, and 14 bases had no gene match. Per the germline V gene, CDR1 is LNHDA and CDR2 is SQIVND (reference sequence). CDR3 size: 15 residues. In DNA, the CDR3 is TGTGCCAGCCGTGGGCTAGCGGGAGTCAAAGGTGAGCAGTTCTTC. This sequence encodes CASRGLAGVKGEQFF.

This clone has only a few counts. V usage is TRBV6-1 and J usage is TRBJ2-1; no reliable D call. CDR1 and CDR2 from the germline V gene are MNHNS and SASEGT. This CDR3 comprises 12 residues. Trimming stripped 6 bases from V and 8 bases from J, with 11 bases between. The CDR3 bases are TGTGCCAGCAGGGTTTTCCTCGATGAGCAGTTCTTC. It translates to CASRVFLDEQFF.

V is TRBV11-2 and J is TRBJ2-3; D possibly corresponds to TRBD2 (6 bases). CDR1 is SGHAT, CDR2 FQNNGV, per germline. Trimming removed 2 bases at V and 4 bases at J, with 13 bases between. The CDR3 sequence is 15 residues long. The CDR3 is CASSLISSDPDTQYF. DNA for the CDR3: TGTGCCAGCAGCTTAATATCTAGCGATCCAGATACGCAGTATTTT.

CDR3 DNA sequence: TGTGCCTGGAGAGTCAGGGCAGATGGCTACACCTTC. It translates to CAWRVRADGYTF. The rearrangement joins TRBV30 to TRBJ1-2; D is possibly TRBD1 (5 bases). The germline V gene encodes CDR1 GTSNPN and CDR2 SVGIG (reference sequence). The CDR3 runs 12 residues. Trimming removed 3 bases at V and 6 bases at J, with 11 bases between.

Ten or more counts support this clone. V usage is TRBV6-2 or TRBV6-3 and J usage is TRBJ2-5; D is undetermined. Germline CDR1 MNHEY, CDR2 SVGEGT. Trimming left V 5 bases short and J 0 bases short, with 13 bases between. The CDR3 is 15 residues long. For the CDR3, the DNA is TGTGCCAGCAGTACCATTCCGTTGTACCAAGAGACCCAGTACTTC. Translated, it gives CASSTIPLYQETQYF.

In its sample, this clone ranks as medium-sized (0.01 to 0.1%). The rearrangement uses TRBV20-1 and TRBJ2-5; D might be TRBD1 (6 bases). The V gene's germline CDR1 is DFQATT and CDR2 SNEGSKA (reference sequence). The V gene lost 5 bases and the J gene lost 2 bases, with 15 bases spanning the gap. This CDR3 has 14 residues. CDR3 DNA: TGCAGTGCTTCCGGGACACCCTTTCAAGAGACCCAGTACTTC. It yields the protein CSASGTPFQETQYF.

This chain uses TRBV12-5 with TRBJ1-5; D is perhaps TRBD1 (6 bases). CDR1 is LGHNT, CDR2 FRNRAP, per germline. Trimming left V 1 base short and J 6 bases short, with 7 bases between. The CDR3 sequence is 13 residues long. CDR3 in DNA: TGTGCTAGTGGTTTGGGGACAGTTCAGCCCCAGCATTTT. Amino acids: CASGLGTVQPQHF.

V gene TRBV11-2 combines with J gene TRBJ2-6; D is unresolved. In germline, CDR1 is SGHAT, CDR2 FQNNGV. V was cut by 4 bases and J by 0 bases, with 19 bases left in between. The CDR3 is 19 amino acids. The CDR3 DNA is TGTGCCAGCAGCTCGCCGTCTACAATCACCAGCTCTGGGGCCAACGTCCTGACTTTC. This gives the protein CASSSPSTITSSGANVLTF.